The source of this T cell receptor (beta chain) is a study of read filtering for tumor transcriptome and immune sequencing. This library used about 400 ng RNA and molecular barcoded adaptors spanning alpha/delta and beta/gamma chains. MiXCR, applied by TCRdb to the reads, yields one record per CDR3 protein. The table includes over 50,000 distinct CDR3 sequences, around 21% detected once. There are many counts of this clonotype. V was pared by 6 bases and J by 0 bases, with 9 bases between. CDR1 SGHNT and CDR2 YENEEA come from the germline V gene. CDR3 length equals 14 residues. This chain links TRBV11-3 with TRBJ2-1; TRBD1 is a possible D gene (5 bases). The sequence came from a donor at least 40 years old with multiple myeloma. The sample comprised a population of CD138-negative cells sorted from bone marrow. The CDR3, as DNA: TGTGCCAGCAGTCCTGACAGCTCCTACAATGAGCAGTTCTTC. Encoded protein: CASSPDSSYNEQFF.